These 8 T cell receptor beta chains were sequenced from one sample in a study of beta chain features in type 1 diabetes. Expressed TCRB transcripts were sequenced, since all the RNA that had been isolated was reverse transcribed. Assay: immunoSEQ multiplex PCR; the TCRdb copy retains only in-frame clones and omits some. The repertoire includes 130,000 to 150,000 clones, around 8.7% of them detected once, and approximately 0.68% sits in the top ten. The material sequenced was central memory CD4+ T cells from blood. The receptors were gathered from a man between 18 and 35 years old in good health.

The rearrangement joins TRBV9 to TRBJ2-3; 8 positions agree with TRBD2. Looked up from germline, CDR1 is SGDLS and CDR2 is YYNGEE. The trim removed 4 bases at V and 2 bases at J, leaving 3 bases unmatched. There are 14 residues in the CDR3. CDR3 sequence: CASSPRGVTDTQYF. The CDR3 DNA is TGTGCCAGCAGCCCGCGGGGGGTCACAGATACGCAGTATTTT.

The chain is built from TRBV5-1 and TRBJ2-6; no clear D gene. CDR1 and CDR2 from the germline V gene are SGHRS and YFSETQ. The V end was cut by 10 bases, the J end by 0 bases, with 11 bases between. The CDR3 sequence is 14 residues long. This chain's CDR3 is CAVASSSGANVLTF. The CDR3 DNA follows: TGCGCCGTCGCGTCCTCCTCTGGGGCCAACGTCCTGACTTTC.

The table lists this clone with a few counts. J is TRBJ1-6 and V is TRBV25-1; D is undetermined. CDR1 is MGHDK, CDR2 SYGVNS, per germline. CDR3 size: 14 residues. Trimming stripped 5 bases from V and 0 bases from J, with 5 bases between. This chain's CDR3 is CASSYYSYNSPLHF. The DNA for the CDR3 is TGTGCCAGCAGTTACTACTCCTATAATTCACCCCTCCACTTT.

J is TRBJ2-3 and V is TRBV4-3; 9 bases match TRBD2. Germline V gives CDR1 LGHNA, CDR2 YSLEER. This CDR3 is 17 amino acids long. V lost 0 bases, J lost 3 bases, and 7 bases stayed unmatched. The CDR3, as DNA: TGCGCCAGCAGCCAAGATTTCCGGCTAGCGGGGACAGATACGCAGTATTTT. The encoded protein is CASSQDFRLAGTDTQYF.

This clone was found a few times. The chain has TRBV7-9 and TRBJ1-1; maybe TRBD1 (5 bases). Germline V gene data show CDR1 as SEHNR and CDR2 as FQNEAQ (reference sequence). The CDR3 is made up of 15 amino acids. Deletions cut 3 bases from V and 3 bases from J, with 14 bases between. CDR3 sequence: CASSFQGARDTEAFF. The CDR3 nucleotides read TGTGCCAGCAGCTTTCAAGGGGCTAGGGACACTGAAGCTTTCTTT.

V and J are TRBV10-3 and TRBJ2-5; D might be TRBD2 (6 bases). The CDR3 length is 16 residues. The ends were cut back, 4 bases at V and 4 bases at J, with 19 bases in the middle. The germline V gene encodes CDR1 ENHRY and CDR2 SYGVKD. CDR3 residues: CAISGEPRLDSETQYF. As DNA, the CDR3 is TGTGCCATCAGTGGCGAACCGAGACTAGACTCAGAGACCCAGTACTTC.

This clone has just one count. The chain combines TRBV6-4 with TRBJ2-5; D gene uncertain. Germline CDR1 and CDR2: MRHNA and SNTAGT. This CDR3 has 13 amino acids. V lost 4 bases, J lost 4 bases, and 10 bases lay in between. The CDR3 is CASSVLAGETQYF. The CDR3 coding sequence is TGTGCCAGCAGTGTGTTAGCTGGAGAGACCCAGTACTTC.

V is TRBV9 and J is TRBJ2-1, with D perhaps TRBD2 (5 bases). V lost 0 bases and J 0 bases, leaving 13 bases between the germline ends. Germline CDR1 SGDLS, CDR2 YYNGEE. The CDR3 is 17 residues long. In nucleotides, the CDR3 is TGTGCCAGCAGCGTAGAAGAGGGCGTGAGCTCCTACAATGAGCAGTTCTTC. Encoded protein: CASSVEEGVSSYNEQFF.